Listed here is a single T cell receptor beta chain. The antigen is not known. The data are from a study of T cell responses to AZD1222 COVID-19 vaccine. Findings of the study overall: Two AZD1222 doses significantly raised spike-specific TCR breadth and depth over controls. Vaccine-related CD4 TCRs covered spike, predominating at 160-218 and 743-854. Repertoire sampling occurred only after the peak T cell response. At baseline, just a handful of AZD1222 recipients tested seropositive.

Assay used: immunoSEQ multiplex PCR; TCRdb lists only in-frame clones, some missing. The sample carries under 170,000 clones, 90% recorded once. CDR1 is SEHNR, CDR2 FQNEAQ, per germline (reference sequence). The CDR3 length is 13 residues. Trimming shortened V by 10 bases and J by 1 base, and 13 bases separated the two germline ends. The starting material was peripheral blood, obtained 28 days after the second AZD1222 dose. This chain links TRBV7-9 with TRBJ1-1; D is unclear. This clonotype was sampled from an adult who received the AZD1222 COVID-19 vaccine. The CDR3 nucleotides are TGTGCCACCCCCGCGGACGCGAACACTGAAGCTTTCTTT. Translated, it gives CATPADANTEAFF.